The TCR beta chain under discussion was sequenced for a study of blood T cell repertoires in COVID-19. Looking at the study overall: Samples came from the United States, Italy and Spain, spanning acute and convalescent COVID-19.

The sample holds one count of this clone. With 4 bases clipped from V and 1 base from J, the junction kept 5 bases outside the gene matches. The CDR3 has 16 residues. CDR1 and CDR2 from the germline V gene are SGHRS and YFSETQ. The assay was immunoSEQ multiplex PCR, and TCRdb's table has in-frame clones only and misses some. The data contain 150,000 to 200,000 clones, around 80% of them seen just once; the ten biggest clones take up around 6.9%. This receptor was taken from a man aged 60 to 75 with acute or convalescent COVID-19. The chain carries TRBV5-1 and TRBJ1-4; 9 bases are a match to TRBD1. Sample: peripheral blood. CDR3 DNA: TGCGCCAGCAGCCCGGGACAGGGACTAACTAATGAAAAACTGTTTTTT. Translation gives CASSPGQGLTNEKLFF.